Presented here are 15 T cell receptor beta chains from one specimen sequenced in a study of blood T cell repertoires in COVID-19. Here immunoSEQ multiplex PCR was the method, and the copy in TCRdb shows in-frame clones only, minus some. The repertoire holds around 150,000 clones, with approximately 81% as singletons. Sequenced: peripheral blood. These TCRs come from a human donor with acute or convalescent COVID-19. The donor label of this sample is uncertain.

The V call is TRBV9, the J call TRBJ1-6; D possibly corresponds to TRBD1 (6 bases). Germline CDR1 and CDR2: SGDLS and YYNGEE. Trimming pared 2 bases from V and 9 bases from J, leaving 12 bases between. This CDR3 contains 14 residues. The CDR3 region has the DNA TGTGCCAGCAGCGTGACGTTAGGGGGTTCACCCCTCCACTTT. It codes for CASSVTLGGSPLHF.

The chain links TRBV7-3 to TRBJ2-7, with 11 bases fitting TRBD2. This CDR3 spans 16 amino acids. Germline lookup yields CDR1 SGHTA and CDR2 FQGTGA. V shed 4 bases and J 1 base; nucleotides not matched to a gene: 6. The CDR3 DNA is TGTGCCAGCAGCTCCAGCGGACTAGCGGGTTCCTACGAGCAGTACTTC. Protein sequence: CASSSSGLAGSYEQYF.

This clone was seen a single time. The chain links TRBV29-1 to TRBJ1-1; TRBD1 aligns across 9 bases. The V gene's germline CDR1 is SQVTM and CDR2 ANQGSEA. After removal of 7 bases from V and 4 bases from J, the junction contained 7 bases not matched to a gene. The CDR3 contains 13 residues. This chain's CDR3 is CSARTGEGTEAFF. DNA for the CDR3: TGCAGCGCTAGGACAGGGGAGGGCACTGAAGCTTTCTTT.

The rearrangement joins TRBV9 to TRBJ2-2; 13 bases map to TRBD2. Germline-derived CDR1 and CDR2 are SGDLS and YYNGEE. This CDR3 has 16 amino acids. Unmatched junction bases numbered 6, after V lost 3 bases and J lost 7 bases. The CDR3 is CASSAWTSGGGGELFF. The DNA for the CDR3 is TGTGCCAGCAGCGCCTGGACTAGCGGGGGAGGCGGGGAGCTGTTTTTT.

V usage is TRBV19 and J usage is TRBJ1-5, with D unclear. Trimming removed 7 bases at V and 10 bases at J, with 17 bases between. Germline lookup yields CDR1 LNHDA and CDR2 SQIVND (reference sequence). The length of the CDR3 is 13 residues. The CDR3 spells CASNPRGPEPQHF. Here the CDR3 DNA reads TGTGCCAGTAACCCCCGGGGTCCAGAACCCCAGCATTTT.

This chain uses TRBV6-2 or TRBV6-3 with TRBJ1-5; D perhaps matches TRBD1 (5 bases). The germline gives CDR1 MNHEY, CDR2 SVGEGT. The CDR3 runs 15 residues. V lost 0 bases and J 0 bases, leaving 6 bases between the germline ends. The CDR3 DNA is TGTGCCAGCAGTTACTCAGGGGCTAGCAATCAGCCCCAGCATTTT. Protein: CASSYSGASNQPQHF.

V gene TRBV2 combines with J gene TRBJ1-5; TRBD1 aligns across 7 bases. The CDR3 is 16 residues long. The ends lost 2 bases at V and 6 bases at J; junction bases unmatched: 10. Germline CDR1 and CDR2: SNHLY and FYNNEI. In DNA form, the CDR3 reads TGTGCCAGCAGTGAACTGGGGCAGGGGGGCAGTCAGCCCCAGCATTTT. Its protein product is CASSELGQGGSQPQHF.

The J gene is TRBJ2-7, the V gene TRBV3-1 (or the pseudogene TRBV3-2); weak D call: TRBD1 (5 bases). The CDR3 runs to 12 residues. Germline CDR1 is LGHDT and CDR2 is YNNKEL (reference sequence). The V end lost 7 bases, the J end lost 4 bases, and 11 bases lay between the germline ends. The CDR3 DNA reads TGTGCCAGCAAGTCGCCAGGGTACGAGCAGTACTTC. This encodes CASKSPGYEQYF.

The rearrangement links TRBV3-1 (or the pseudogene TRBV3-2) to TRBJ2-3; 7 nucleotides line up with TRBD2. CDR1 and CDR2 from the germline V gene are LGHDT and YNNKEL (reference sequence). V lost 4 bases, J lost 0 bases, and 10 bases stayed unmatched. This CDR3 region has 17 residues. The CDR3 reads CASSRHLGAGSTDTQYF. CDR3 nucleotide sequence: TGTGCCAGCAGCCGCCACCTGGGAGCGGGGAGCACAGATACGCAGTATTTT.

The chain employs TRBV7-2 and TRBJ1-2; possible D gene TRBD1, 6 bases. There are 15 residues in the CDR3. Germline V CDR1 and CDR2: SGHTA, FQGNSA. V dropped 4 bases and J dropped 8 bases, with 20 bases sitting between them. The chain's CDR3 is CASSSQGALHKGYTF. DNA for the CDR3: TGTGCCAGCAGCTCACAGGGTGCCCTTCACAAGGGCTACACCTTC. The entire variable domain, with the rest obtained from reference TRBV7-2 and TRBJ1-2, is as follows: GAGVSQSPSNKVTEKGKDVELRCDPISGHTALYWYRQSLGQGLEFLIYFQGNSAPDKSGLPSDRFSAERTGGSVSTLTIQRTQQEDSAVYLCASSSQGALHKGYTFGSGTRLTVV.

Of note for this clone: A junction end diverges from the germline sequence, so it may reflect a read error. The V gene is TRBV5-4, the J gene TRBJ1-1, with 7 positions matching TRBD1. CDR1 SGHNT and CDR2 YYREEE come from the germline V gene (reference sequence). This CDR3 has 17 amino acids. The chain's CDR3 is CASSLGLFKGANAEAFF. The DNA of the CDR3 is TGTGCCAGCAGCTTGGGGTTATTCAAGGGGGCGAACGCTGAAGCTTTCTTT.

This rearrangement joins TRBV15 to TRBJ1-2; D is unresolved. CDR3 length equals 16 residues. Germline CDR1 reads LNHNV; CDR2 reads YYDKDF (reference sequence). With 5 bases removed from V and 3 bases from J, the gap between germline ends came to 19 bases. CDR3 in amino acids: CATSEKVGLLDYGYTF. CDR3 bases: TGTGCCACCAGCGAAAAAGTCGGACTTCTGGACTATGGCTACACCTTC.

The CDR3 here is CASSLVFIRGQGSNYGYTF. CDR3 coding DNA: TGTGCCAGCAGCTTAGTGTTTATTCGGGGACAGGGTTCTAACTATGGCTACACCTTC. V is TRBV7-8 and J is TRBJ1-2, with TRBD1 identical over 9 bases. Germline CDR1 SGHVS, CDR2 FQNEAQ. The CDR3 extends over 19 amino acids. The V segment lost 1 base and the J segment 0 bases; nucleotides outside the gene matches: 12.

This clone appeared a few times. The chain combines TRBV3-1 (or the pseudogene TRBV3-2) with TRBJ1-2; no firm D call. CDR3 size: 11 residues. V was shortened by 0 bases and J by 8 bases, with 4 bases between the two germline ends. The germline V gene encodes CDR1 LGHDT and CDR2 YNNKEL (reference sequence). Here the CDR3 DNA reads TGTGCCAGCAGCCAAGAAAGCGGCTACACCTTC. Translating it yields CASSQESGYTF.

The CDR3 spells CASSSSGGYYEQYF. DNA of the CDR3: TGTGCCAGTAGTTCCAGCGGGGGCTACTACGAGCAGTACTTC. The V and J genes are TRBV19 and TRBJ2-7, with 8 bases matching TRBD2. The V and J ends lost 5 bases and 3 bases, in that order; junction bases with no gene match: 6. Germline V gene sequence: CDR1 LNHDA, CDR2 SQIVND (reference sequence). This CDR3 contains 14 residues.